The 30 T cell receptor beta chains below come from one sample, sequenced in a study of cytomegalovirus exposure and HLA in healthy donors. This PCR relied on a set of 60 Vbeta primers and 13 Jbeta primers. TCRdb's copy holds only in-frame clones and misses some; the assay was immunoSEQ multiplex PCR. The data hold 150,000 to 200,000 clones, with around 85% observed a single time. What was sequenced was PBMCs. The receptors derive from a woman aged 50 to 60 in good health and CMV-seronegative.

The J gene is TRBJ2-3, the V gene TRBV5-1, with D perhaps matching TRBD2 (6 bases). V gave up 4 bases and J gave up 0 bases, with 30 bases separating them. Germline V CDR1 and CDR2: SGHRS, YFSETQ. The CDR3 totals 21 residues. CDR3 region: CASSLTRRGTYLKLSTDTQYF. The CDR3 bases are TGCGCCAGCAGCCTCACCCGCCGGGGGACGTATTTAAAGCTAAGCACAGATACGCAGTATTTT.

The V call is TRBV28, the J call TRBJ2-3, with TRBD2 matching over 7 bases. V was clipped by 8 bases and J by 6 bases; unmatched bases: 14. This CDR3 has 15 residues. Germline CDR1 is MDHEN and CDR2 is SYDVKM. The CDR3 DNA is TGTGCCAGCGTAGAACGCGGGGGTGGTTGGGATACGCAGTATTTT. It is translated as CASVERGGGWDTQYF.

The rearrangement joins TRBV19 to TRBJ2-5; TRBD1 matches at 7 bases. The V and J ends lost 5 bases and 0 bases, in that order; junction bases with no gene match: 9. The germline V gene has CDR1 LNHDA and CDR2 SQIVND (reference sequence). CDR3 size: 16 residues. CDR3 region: CASSLTGAWYQETQYF. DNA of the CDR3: TGTGCCAGTAGTCTTACAGGGGCATGGTACCAAGAGACCCAGTACTTC.

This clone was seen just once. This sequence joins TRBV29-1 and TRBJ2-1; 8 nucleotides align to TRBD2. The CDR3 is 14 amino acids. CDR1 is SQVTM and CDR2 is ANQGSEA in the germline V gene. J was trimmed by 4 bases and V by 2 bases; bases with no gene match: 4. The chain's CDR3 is CSVEIAGRYNEQFF. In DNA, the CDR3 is TGCAGCGTTGAAATAGCGGGACGTTACAATGAGCAGTTCTTC.

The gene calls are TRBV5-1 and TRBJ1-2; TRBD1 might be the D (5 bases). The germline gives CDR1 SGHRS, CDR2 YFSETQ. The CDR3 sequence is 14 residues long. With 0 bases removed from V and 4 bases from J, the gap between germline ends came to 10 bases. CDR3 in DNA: TGCGCCAGCAGCTTGGACGGGGGAACCTATGGCTACACCTTC. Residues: CASSLDGGTYGYTF.

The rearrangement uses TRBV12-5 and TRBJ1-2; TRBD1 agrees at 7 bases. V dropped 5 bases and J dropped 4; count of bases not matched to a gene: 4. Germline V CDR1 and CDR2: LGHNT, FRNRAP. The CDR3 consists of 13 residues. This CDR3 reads CASGKGAPYGYTF. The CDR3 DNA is TGTGCTAGTGGTAAGGGGGCTCCCTATGGCTACACCTTC.

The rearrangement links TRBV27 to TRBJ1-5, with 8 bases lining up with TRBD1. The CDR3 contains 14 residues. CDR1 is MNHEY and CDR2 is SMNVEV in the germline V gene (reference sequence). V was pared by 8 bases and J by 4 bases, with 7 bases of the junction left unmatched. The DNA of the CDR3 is TGTGCCAGCCGGGGCCAGGGGGCTAATCAGCCCCAGCATTTT. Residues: CASRGQGANQPQHF.

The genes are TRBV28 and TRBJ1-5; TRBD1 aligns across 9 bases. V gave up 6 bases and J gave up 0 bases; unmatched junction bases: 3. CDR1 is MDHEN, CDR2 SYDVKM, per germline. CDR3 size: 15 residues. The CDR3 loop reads CASRLGQGSNQPQHF. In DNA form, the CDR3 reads TGTGCCAGCAGATTGGGACAGGGTAGCAATCAGCCCCAGCATTTT.

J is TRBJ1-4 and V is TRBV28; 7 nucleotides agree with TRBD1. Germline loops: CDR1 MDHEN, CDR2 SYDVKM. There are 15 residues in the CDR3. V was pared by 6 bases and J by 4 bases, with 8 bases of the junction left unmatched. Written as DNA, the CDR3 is TGTGCCAGCAGCACCGGGACAGCGCTTAATGAAAAACTGTTTTTT. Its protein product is CASSTGTALNEKLFF.

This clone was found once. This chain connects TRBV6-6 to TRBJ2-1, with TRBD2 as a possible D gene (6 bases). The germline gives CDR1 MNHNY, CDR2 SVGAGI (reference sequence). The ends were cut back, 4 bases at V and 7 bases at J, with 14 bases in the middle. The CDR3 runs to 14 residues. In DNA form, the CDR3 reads TGTGCCAGCAGTTGGCGGGAACGTAAAAATGAGCAGTTCTTC. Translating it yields CASSWRERKNEQFF.

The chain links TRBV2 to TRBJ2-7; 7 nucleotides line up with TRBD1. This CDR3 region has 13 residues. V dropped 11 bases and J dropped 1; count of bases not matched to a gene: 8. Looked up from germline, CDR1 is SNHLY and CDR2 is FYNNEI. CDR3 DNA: TGTGCCGGAGCAGAGGGACAGTCCTACGAGCAGTACTTC. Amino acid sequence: CAGAEGQSYEQYF. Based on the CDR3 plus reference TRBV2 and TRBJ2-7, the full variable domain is EPEVTQTPSHQVTQMGQEVILRCVPISNHLYFYWYRQILGQKVEFLVSFYNNEISEKSEIFDDQFSVERPDGSNFTLKIRSTKLEDSAMYFCAGAEGQSYEQYFGPGTRLTVT.

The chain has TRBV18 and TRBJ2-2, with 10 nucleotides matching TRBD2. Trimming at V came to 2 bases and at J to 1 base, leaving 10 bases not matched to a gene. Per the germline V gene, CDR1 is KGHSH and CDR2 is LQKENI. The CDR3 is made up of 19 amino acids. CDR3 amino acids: CASSPFGAGGPGNTGELFF. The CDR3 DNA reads TGTGCCAGCTCACCATTCGGAGCGGGAGGGCCGGGGAACACCGGGGAGCTGTTTTTT.

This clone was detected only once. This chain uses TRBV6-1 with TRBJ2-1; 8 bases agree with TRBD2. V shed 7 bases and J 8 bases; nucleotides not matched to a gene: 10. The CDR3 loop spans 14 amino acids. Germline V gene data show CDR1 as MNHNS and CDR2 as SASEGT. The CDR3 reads CASKISGSGYEQFF. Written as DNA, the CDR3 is TGTGCCAGCAAAATAAGCGGGAGTGGATATGAGCAGTTCTTC.

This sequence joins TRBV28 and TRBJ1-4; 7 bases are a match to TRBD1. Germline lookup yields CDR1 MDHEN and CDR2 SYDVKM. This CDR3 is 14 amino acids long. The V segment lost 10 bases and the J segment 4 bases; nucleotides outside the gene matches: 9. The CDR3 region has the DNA TGTGCCACCCAGTCGGGACAGAATAATGAAAAACTGTTTTTT. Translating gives CATQSGQNNEKLFF.

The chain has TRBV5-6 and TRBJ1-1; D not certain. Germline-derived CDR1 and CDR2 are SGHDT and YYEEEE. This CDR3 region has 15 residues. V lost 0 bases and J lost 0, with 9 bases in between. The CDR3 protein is CASSLDWQMNTEAFF. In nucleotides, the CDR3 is TGTGCCAGCAGCTTGGATTGGCAGATGAACACTGAAGCTTTCTTT.

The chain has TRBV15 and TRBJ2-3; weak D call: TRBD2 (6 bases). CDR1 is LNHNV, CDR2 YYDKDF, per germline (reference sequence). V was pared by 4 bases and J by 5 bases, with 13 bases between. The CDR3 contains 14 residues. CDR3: CATSIGGSEDTQYF. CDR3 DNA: TGTGCCACCAGCATAGGAGGGTCGGAAGATACGCAGTATTTT.

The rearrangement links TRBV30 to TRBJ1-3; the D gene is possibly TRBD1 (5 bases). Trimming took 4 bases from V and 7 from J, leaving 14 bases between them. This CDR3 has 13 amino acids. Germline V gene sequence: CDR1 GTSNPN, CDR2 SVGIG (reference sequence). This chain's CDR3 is CAWTTGGGNTIYF. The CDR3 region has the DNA TGTGCCTGGACCACAGGCGGTGGGAACACCATATATTTT.

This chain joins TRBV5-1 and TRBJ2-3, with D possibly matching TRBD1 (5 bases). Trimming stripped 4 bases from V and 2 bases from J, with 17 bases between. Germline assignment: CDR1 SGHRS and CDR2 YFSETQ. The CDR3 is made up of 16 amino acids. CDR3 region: CASSASGWWLTDTQYF. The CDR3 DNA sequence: TGCGCCAGCAGCGCCTCAGGGTGGTGGCTCACAGATACGCAGTATTTT.

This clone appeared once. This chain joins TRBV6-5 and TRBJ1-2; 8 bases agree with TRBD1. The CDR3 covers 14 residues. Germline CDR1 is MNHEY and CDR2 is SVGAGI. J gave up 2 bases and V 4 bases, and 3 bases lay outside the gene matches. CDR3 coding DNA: TGTGCCAGCAGTTGGGGACAGGCCAACTATGGCTACACCTTC. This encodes CASSWGQANYGYTF.

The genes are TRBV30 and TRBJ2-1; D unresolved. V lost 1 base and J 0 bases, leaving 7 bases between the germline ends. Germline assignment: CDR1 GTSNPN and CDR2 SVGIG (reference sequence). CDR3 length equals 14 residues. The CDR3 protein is CAWSGASSYNEQFF. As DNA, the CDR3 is TGTGCCTGGAGTGGTGCTAGCTCCTACAATGAGCAGTTCTTC.

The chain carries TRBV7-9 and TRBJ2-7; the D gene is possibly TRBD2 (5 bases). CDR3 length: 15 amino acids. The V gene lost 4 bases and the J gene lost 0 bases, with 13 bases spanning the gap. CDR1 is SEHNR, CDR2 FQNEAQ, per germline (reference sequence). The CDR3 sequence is CASSSSGSPSYEQYF. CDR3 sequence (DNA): TGTGCCAGCAGCTCCAGCGGCAGCCCCTCCTACGAGCAGTACTTC.

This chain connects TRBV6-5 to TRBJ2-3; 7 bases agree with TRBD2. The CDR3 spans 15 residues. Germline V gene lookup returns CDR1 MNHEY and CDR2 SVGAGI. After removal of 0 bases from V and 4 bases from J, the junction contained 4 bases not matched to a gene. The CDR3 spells CASSYSGGRADTQYF. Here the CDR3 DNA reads TGTGCCAGCAGTTACTCGGGCGGGAGAGCAGATACGCAGTATTTT.

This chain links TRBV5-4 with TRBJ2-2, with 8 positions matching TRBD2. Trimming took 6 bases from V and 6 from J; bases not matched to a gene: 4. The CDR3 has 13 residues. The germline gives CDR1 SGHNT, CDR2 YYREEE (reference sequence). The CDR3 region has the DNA TGTGCCAGCACCCAGCGGGGGTCCGGGGAGCTGTTTTTT. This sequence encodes CASTQRGSGELFF.

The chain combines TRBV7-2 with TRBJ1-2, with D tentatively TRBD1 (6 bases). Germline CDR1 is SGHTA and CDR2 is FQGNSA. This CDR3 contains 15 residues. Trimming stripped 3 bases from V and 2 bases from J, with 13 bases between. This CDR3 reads CASSLGPGQNYGYTF. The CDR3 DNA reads TGTGCCAGCAGCTTGGGACCGGGACAAAACTATGGCTACACCTTC.

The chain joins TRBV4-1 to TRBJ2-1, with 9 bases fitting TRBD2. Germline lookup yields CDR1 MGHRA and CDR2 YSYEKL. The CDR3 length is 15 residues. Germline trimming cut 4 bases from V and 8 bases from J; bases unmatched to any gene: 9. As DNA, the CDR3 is TGCGCCAGCAGCCCAACCGGGACTAGCAGGCATGAGCAGTTCTTC. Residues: CASSPTGTSRHEQFF.

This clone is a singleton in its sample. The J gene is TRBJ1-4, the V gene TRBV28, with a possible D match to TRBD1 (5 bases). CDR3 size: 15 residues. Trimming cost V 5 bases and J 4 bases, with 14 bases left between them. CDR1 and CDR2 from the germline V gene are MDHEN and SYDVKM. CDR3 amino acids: CASSVSWGGNEKLFF. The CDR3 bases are TGTGCCAGCAGTGTTTCTTGGGGGGGTAATGAAAAACTGTTTTTT.

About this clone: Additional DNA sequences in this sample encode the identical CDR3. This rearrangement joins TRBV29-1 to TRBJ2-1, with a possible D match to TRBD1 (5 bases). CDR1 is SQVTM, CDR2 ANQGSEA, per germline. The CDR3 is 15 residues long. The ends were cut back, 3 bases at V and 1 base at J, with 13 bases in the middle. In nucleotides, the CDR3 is TGCAGCGTTGATAGGGGCGTAGGATCCTACAATGAGCAGTTCTTC. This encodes CSVDRGVGSYNEQFF.

Here the CDR3 DNA reads TGTGCCAGCAGTTTAGGGCAGGATCTCTATGGCTACACCTTC. Protein sequence: CASSLGQDLYGYTF. This sequence joins TRBV27 and TRBJ1-2; no definite D call. Trimming stripped 2 bases from V and 4 bases from J, with 11 bases between. CDR3 length: 14 residues. Germline V gives CDR1 MNHEY, CDR2 SMNVEV (reference sequence).

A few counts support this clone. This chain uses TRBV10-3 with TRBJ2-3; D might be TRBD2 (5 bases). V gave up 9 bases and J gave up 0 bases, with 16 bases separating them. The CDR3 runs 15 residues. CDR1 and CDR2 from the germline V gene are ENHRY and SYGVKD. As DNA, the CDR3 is TGTGCCATTGGCGGTCAGCGGCCGAGCACAGATACGCAGTATTTT. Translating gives CAIGGQRPSTDTQYF.

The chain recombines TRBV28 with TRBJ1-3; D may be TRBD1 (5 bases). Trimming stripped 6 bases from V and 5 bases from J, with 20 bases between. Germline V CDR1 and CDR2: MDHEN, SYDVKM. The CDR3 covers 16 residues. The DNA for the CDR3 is TGTGCCAGCAGCCCGATGGGGTCGGGACTAAGAAACACCATATATTTT. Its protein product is CASSPMGSGLRNTIYF.